Below, 27 T cell receptor beta chains from the same sample are listed, as sequenced in a study of T cell responses to AZD1222 COVID-19 vaccine. Clones were sequenced by immunoSEQ multiplex PCR, and TCRdb holds only the in-frame ones, with some missing. Found here are some 84,000 clones, 87% of them singletons; the top ten hold more than 9%. The sample in question was peripheral blood, obtained 28 days after the second AZD1222 dose. Receptors were obtained from an adult who received the AZD1222 COVID-19 vaccine.

This chain connects TRBV27 to TRBJ1-4; 7 nucleotides line up with TRBD1. Trimming cost V 6 bases and J 5 bases; bases outside gene matches: 6. CDR3 length: 14 amino acids. Germline values: CDR1 MNHEY, CDR2 SMNVEV (reference sequence). The CDR3, as DNA: TGTGCCAGCAGACCGGGACAGTCAAATGAAAAACTGTTTTTT. Amino acids: CASRPGQSNEKLFF.

The chain links TRBV9 to TRBJ1-2; TRBD1 agrees at 8 bases. With V trimmed by 4 bases and J by 4 bases, 9 bases remained unmatched. The germline CDR1 and CDR2 sequences are SGDLS and YYNGEE. There are 15 residues in the CDR3. Here the CDR3 DNA reads TGTGCCAGCAGCCCCCGGGACAGGCTTGGCTATGGCTACACCTTC. It translates to CASSPRDRLGYGYTF. The complete variable domain, with remaining parts taken from reference TRBV9 and TRBJ1-2, reads DSGVTQTPKHLITATGQRVTLRCSPRSGDLSVYWYQQSLDQGLQFLIQYYNGEERAKGNILERFSAQQFPDLHSELNLSSLELGDSALYFCASSPRDRLGYGYTFGSGTRLTVV.

The V call is TRBV18, the J call TRBJ2-3, with TRBD2 identical over 9 bases. This CDR3 has 15 residues. CDR1 KGHSH and CDR2 LQKENI come from the germline V gene. V lost 5 bases to trimming and J lost 3 bases; unmatched junction nucleotides: 6. The CDR3: CASSKLAGETDTQYF. The CDR3 DNA follows: TGTGCCAGCTCAAAATTAGCGGGGGAGACAGATACGCAGTATTTT.

The chain couples TRBV7-2 to TRBJ2-3; TRBD2 aligns across 7 bases. Per germline, CDR1 SGHTA and CDR2 FQGNSA. V lost 10 bases and J lost 6; bases outside the gene matches: 13. The CDR3 loop spans 14 amino acids. CDR3 amino acids: CAIHPGGGGDTQYF. The CDR3 DNA reads TGTGCCATCCACCCCGGTGGGGGAGGGGATACGCAGTATTTT.

This chain joins TRBV18 and TRBJ2-7; the D gene is possibly TRBD1 (5 bases). Trimming took 1 base from V and 0 from J, leaving 13 bases between them. CDR3 length: 16 amino acids. Germline CDR1 is KGHSH and CDR2 is LQKENI. The CDR3: CASSPQSQGSSYEQYF. CDR3 DNA: TGTGCCAGCTCACCACAGTCCCAGGGCAGCTCCTACGAGCAGTACTTC.

The chain employs TRBV19 and TRBJ2-2; 7 bases match TRBD1. Germline V gives CDR1 LNHDA, CDR2 SQIVND (reference sequence). CDR3 length: 14 residues. V lost 5 bases and J lost 6; bases outside the gene matches: 6. The CDR3 coding sequence is TGTGCCAGTAGTGAAGGGGGCGGGCCCGGGGAGCTGTTTTTT. Its protein is CASSEGGGPGELFF. Full variable domain (missing parts from reference TRBV19 and TRBJ2-2): DGGITQSPKYLFRKEGQNVTLSCEQNLNHDAMYWYRQDPGQGLRLIYYSQIVNDFQKGDIAEGYSVSREKKESFPLTVTSAQKNPTAFYLCASSEGGGPGELFFGEGSRLTVL.

The chain recombines TRBV20-1 with TRBJ2-3; tentatively, D is TRBD1 or TRBD2 (5 bases each). This CDR3 region has 13 residues. Between the trimmed V and J ends, which lost 3 bases and 5 bases, there was a span of 12 bases. Germline CDR1 DFQATT, CDR2 SNEGSKA (reference sequence). The CDR3 spells CSASGAGKDTQYF. The CDR3 DNA reads TGCAGTGCTAGTGGGGCGGGTAAAGATACGCAGTATTTT.

The chain has TRBV3-1 (or the pseudogene TRBV3-2) and TRBJ2-3, with TRBD2 identical over 11 bases. V gave up 5 bases and J gave up 5 bases; unmatched junction bases: 9. The CDR3 sequence is 16 residues long. Germline assignment: CDR1 LGHDT and CDR2 YNNKEL (reference sequence). Written as DNA, the CDR3 is TGTGCCAGCAGCGACTTAGCGGGGGGGCCGAGAGATACGCAGTATTTT. This sequence encodes CASSDLAGGPRDTQYF.

The chain joins TRBV2 to TRBJ2-6; no definite D call. V was shortened by 7 bases and J by 0 bases, with 10 bases between the two germline ends. The CDR3 is 15 residues long. Germline CDR1 reads SNHLY; CDR2 reads FYNNEI. This chain's CDR3 is CASMFAGSGANVLTF. As DNA, the CDR3 is TGTGCCAGCATGTTTGCCGGCTCTGGGGCCAACGTCCTGACTTTC.

The genes are TRBV7-2 and TRBJ2-2; possibly TRBD1 or TRBD2 for D (5 bases each). V was shortened by 5 bases and J by 6 bases, with 16 bases between the two germline ends. Germline V lookup: CDR1 SGHTA, CDR2 FQGNSA. This CDR3 is 15 amino acids long. This CDR3 reads CASSVGAHAAGELFF. In nucleotides, the CDR3 is TGTGCCAGCAGCGTCGGGGCTCACGCCGCCGGGGAGCTGTTTTTT.

The chain links TRBV21-1 to TRBJ2-7. TRBV21-1 is recorded as a pseudogene. The CDR3 loop spans 14 amino acids. Here the CDR3 reads CASSKVWGSYEQYF. CDR3 sequence (DNA): TGTGCCAGCAGCAAAGTGTGGGGGAGCTACGAGCAGTACTTC.

In its sample, this clone was seen once. CDR3 protein: CASSVYDSTNEKLFF. CDR3 in DNA: TGTGCCAGCAGCGTATACGATTCAACTAATGAAAAACTGTTTTTT. The V gene is TRBV9, the J gene TRBJ1-4; no reliable D call. CDR1 is SGDLS, CDR2 YYNGEE, per germline. V lost 1 base to trimming and J lost 0 bases, with 7 bases between them. CDR3 length: 15 residues.

This clone was recorded a few times. The chain recombines TRBV7-3 with TRBJ2-7; D gene unclear. Germline CDR1 and CDR2: SGHTA and FQGTGA. Trimming took off 5 bases at V and 7 bases at J, with 15 bases between the two ends. The CDR3 runs to 13 residues. For the CDR3, the DNA is TGTGCCAGCAGCACCCCTCCCGACTGGGAGCAGTACTTC. The encoded protein is CASSTPPDWEQYF. Combining the CDR3 with reference TRBV7-3 and TRBJ2-7 gives the whole variable domain GAGVSQTPSNKVTEKGKYVELRCDPISGHTALYWYRQSLGQGPEFLIYFQGTGAADDSGLPNDRFFAVRPEGSVSTLKIQRTERGDSAVYLCASSTPPDWEQYFGPGTRLTVT.

The rearrangement uses TRBV20-1 and TRBJ2-7; possible D gene TRBD2, 6 bases. The CDR3 has 11 amino acids. Germline assignment: CDR1 DFQATT and CDR2 SNEGSKA (reference sequence). CDR3 nucleotide sequence: TGCAAAGTTCCAGGGACTTACGAGCAGTACTTC. The encoded protein is CKVPGTYEQYF.

As concerns this clone: Relative to the germline gene, one junction end is altered; a read error may explain this. The CDR3 region is CASSLDEGRELSGELFF. The CDR3 region has the DNA TGTGCTAGCAGCTTAGATGAGGGAAGGGAGTTATCCGGGGAGCTGTTTTTT. The chain uses TRBV7-7 and TRBJ2-2; perhaps TRBD2 as D (5 bases). Germline lookup yields CDR1 SSHAT and CDR2 FNYEAQ (reference sequence). The CDR3 runs to 17 residues.

The J gene is TRBJ2-3, the V gene TRBV7-3; D unclear. Trimming pared 4 bases from V and 0 bases from J, leaving 2 bases between. The CDR3 totals 12 residues. Germline assignment: CDR1 SGHTA and CDR2 FQGTGA. The CDR3 loop is CASSSSTDTQYF. The CDR3 coding sequence is TGTGCCAGCAGCTCAAGCACAGATACGCAGTATTTT.

The genes are TRBV11-1 and TRBJ2-1; 9 nucleotides agree with TRBD2. Per germline, CDR1 SGHAT and CDR2 FQDESV (reference sequence). V shed 5 bases and J 10 bases; nucleotides not matched to a gene: 9. The CDR3 contains 14 residues. This CDR3 is CASSPPGGGAEQFF. In nucleotides, the CDR3 is TGTGCCAGCAGCCCCCCGGGCGGGGGGGCAGAGCAGTTCTTC.

V is TRBV6-5 and J is TRBJ1-6; no definite D call. The CDR3 totals 14 residues. Germline loops: CDR1 MNHEY, CDR2 SVGAGI. The V gene lost 10 bases and the J gene lost 0 bases, with 10 bases spanning the gap. The CDR3 sequence: CATRAPSYNSPLHF. The CDR3 nucleotides are TGTGCCACGAGGGCCCCCTCCTATAATTCACCCCTCCACTTT.

The V call is TRBV7-9, the J call TRBJ1-4; D is unresolved. The CDR3 contains 13 residues. CDR1 is SEHNR, CDR2 FQNEAQ, per germline (reference sequence). V was trimmed by 3 bases and J by 5 bases, leaving 7 bases between them. In nucleotides, the CDR3 is TGTGCCAGCAGCTTCGGCAAGAATGAAAAACTGTTTTTT. Translating it yields CASSFGKNEKLFF.

This clone was seen a few times. This sequence joins TRBV20-1 and TRBJ2-5; no definite D call. The germline V gene encodes CDR1 DFQATT and CDR2 SNEGSKA (reference sequence). The CDR3 contains 10 residues. Trimming took 8 bases from V and 3 from J, leaving 7 bases between them. CDR3 nucleotides: TGCAGTTTTCAGGAAGAGACCCAGTACTTC. Amino acid sequence: CSFQEETQYF.

This clone was picked up a small number of times. The genes are TRBV19 and TRBJ2-7, with D unclear. Germline-derived CDR1 and CDR2 are LNHDA and SQIVND (reference sequence). The CDR3 has 14 residues. CDR3 sequence reads: CFDSRGRRPYEQYF. In nucleotides, the CDR3 is TGTTTTGACTCCCGCGGCAGACGACCCTACGAGCAGTACTTC.

This chain connects TRBV9 to TRBJ1-6; 7 bases agree with TRBD1. Germline V gene sequence: CDR1 SGDLS, CDR2 YYNGEE. This CDR3 region has 15 residues. V lost 3 bases, J lost 10 bases, and 10 bases stayed unmatched. The CDR3 loop is CASSGDSGEYSPLHF. CDR3 coding DNA: TGTGCCAGCAGCGGGGACAGCGGGGAATACTCACCCCTCCACTTT.

J is TRBJ1-3 and V is TRBV6-5; no definite D call. The CDR3 has 14 amino acids. V was trimmed by 7 bases and J by 4 bases, leaving 14 bases between them. CDR1 is MNHEY, CDR2 SVGAGI, per germline. The CDR3 DNA reads TGTGCCAGCACCCACCATGCCGCAGGAAACACCATATATTTT. Translating gives CASTHHAAGNTIYF.

This chain joins TRBV7-9 and TRBJ1-2, with D possibly matching TRBD1 (5 bases). V shed 5 bases and J shed 0 bases, with 16 bases lying between them. CDR3 length: 16 residues. The V gene's germline CDR1 is SEHNR and CDR2 FQNEAQ (reference sequence). This CDR3 reads CASSPRGTYANYGYTF. DNA for the CDR3: TGTGCCAGCAGCCCCCGAGGGACGTACGCTAACTATGGCTACACCTTC.

The chain links TRBV24-1 to TRBJ2-1, with TRBD1 identical over 10 bases. V was pared by 4 bases and J by 7 bases, with 6 bases of the junction left unmatched. The germline V gene encodes CDR1 KGHDR and CDR2 SFDVKD. The CDR3 has 15 residues. The CDR3 DNA reads as TGTGCCACCAGTGAACCCGGACAGGGGGGGAATGAGCAGTTCTTC. It is translated as CATSEPGQGGNEQFF.

On this clone: This CDR3 is also generated by other DNA sequences in the sample. CDR3 bases: TGTGCCAGCAGTTACTCAGGGACAGCCTACGAGCAGTACTTC. Translation gives CASSYSGTAYEQYF. This chain uses TRBV6-5 with TRBJ2-7; 7 bases line up with TRBD1. The CDR3 length is 14 residues. Trimming took 0 bases from V and 2 from J; bases not matched to a gene: 1. The germline CDR1 and CDR2 sequences are MNHEY and SVGAGI.

The CDR3 spells CASRWGQGRFADTEAFF. CDR3 DNA sequence: TGTGCCAGCAGGTGGGGACAGGGGAGGTTTGCCGACACTGAAGCTTTCTTT. The chain carries TRBV13 and TRBJ1-1; 10 nucleotides agree with TRBD1. With 6 bases clipped from V and 3 bases from J, the junction kept 13 bases outside the gene matches. Germline CDR1 is PRHDT and CDR2 is FYEKMQ (reference sequence). The CDR3 extends over 17 amino acids.